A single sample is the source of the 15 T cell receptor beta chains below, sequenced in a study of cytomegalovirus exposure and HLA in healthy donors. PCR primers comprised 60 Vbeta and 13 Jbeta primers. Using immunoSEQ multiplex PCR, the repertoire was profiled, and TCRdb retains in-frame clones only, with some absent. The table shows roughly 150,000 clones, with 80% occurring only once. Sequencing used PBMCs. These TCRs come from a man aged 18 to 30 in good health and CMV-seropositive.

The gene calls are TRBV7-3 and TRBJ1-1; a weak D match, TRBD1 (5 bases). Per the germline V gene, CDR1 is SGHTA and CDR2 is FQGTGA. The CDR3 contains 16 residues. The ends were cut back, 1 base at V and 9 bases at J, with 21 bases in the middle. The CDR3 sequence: CASSLNTGGWKRQAFF. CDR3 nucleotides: TGTGCCAGCAGCTTAAATACGGGGGGATGGAAGAGACAAGCTTTCTTT.

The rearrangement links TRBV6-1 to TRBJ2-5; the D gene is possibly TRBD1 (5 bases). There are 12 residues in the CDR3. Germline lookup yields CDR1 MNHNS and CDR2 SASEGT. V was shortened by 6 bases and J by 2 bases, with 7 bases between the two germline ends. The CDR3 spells CASRPGQETQYF. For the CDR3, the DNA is TGTGCCAGCAGGCCAGGGCAAGAGACCCAGTACTTC.

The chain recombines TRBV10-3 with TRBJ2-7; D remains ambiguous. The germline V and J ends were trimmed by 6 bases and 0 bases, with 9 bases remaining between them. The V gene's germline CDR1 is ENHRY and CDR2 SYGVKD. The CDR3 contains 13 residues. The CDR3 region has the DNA TGTGCCATCAGCGACACCAGCTCCTACGAGCAGTACTTC. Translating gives CAISDTSSYEQYF.

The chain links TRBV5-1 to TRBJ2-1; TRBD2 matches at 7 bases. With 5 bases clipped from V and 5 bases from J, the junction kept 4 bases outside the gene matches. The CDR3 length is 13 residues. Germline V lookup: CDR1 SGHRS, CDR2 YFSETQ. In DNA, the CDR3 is TGCGCCAGCAGTTGGACTAGAGACAATGAGCAGTTCTTC. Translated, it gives CASSWTRDNEQFF.

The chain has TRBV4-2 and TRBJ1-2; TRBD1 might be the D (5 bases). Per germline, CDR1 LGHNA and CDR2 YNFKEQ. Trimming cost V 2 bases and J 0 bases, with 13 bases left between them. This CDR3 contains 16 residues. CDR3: CASSQTGGFANYGYTF. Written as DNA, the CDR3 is TGTGCCAGCAGCCAAACGGGGGGATTCGCTAACTATGGCTACACCTTC.

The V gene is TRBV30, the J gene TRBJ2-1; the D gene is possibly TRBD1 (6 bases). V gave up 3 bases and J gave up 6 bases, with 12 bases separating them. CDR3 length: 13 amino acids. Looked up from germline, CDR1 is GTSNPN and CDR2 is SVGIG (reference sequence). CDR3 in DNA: TGTGCCTGGAGGGAACAGGGTTTCAATGAGCAGTTCTTC. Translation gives CAWREQGFNEQFF.

The CDR3 bases are TGTGCCAGCAGCCCCCCCGCCGGGACTAGCGGGAGATGGGGCAATGAGCAGTTCTTC. Protein: CASSPPAGTSGRWGNEQFF. This chain links TRBV13 with TRBJ2-1; 14 positions match TRBD2. This CDR3 is 19 amino acids long. From germline, CDR1 is PRHDT and CDR2 FYEKMQ (reference sequence). Losses at the gene ends were 5 bases for V and 6 bases for J; bases not matched to a gene: 15.

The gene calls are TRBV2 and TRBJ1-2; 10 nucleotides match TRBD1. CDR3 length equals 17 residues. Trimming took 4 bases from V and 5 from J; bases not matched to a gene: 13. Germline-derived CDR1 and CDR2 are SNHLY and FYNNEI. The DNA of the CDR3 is TGTGCCAGCAGTGGCCGGGACAGGGGCCGCTTTGGATATGGCTACACCTTC. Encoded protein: CASSGRDRGRFGYGYTF. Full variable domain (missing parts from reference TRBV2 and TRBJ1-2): EPEVTQTPSHQVTQMGQEVILRCVPISNHLYFYWYRQILGQKVEFLVSFYNNEISEKSEIFDDQFSVERPDGSNFTLKIRSTKLEDSAMYFCASSGRDRGRFGYGYTFGSGTRLTVV.

CDR3 residues: CASRLGTGADTQYF. In nucleotides, the CDR3 is TGTGCCAGCAGGCTAGGGACAGGGGCAGATACGCAGTATTTT. The chain joins TRBV7-2 to TRBJ2-3; 10 nucleotides align to TRBD1. The CDR3 length is 14 residues. Germline V lookup: CDR1 SGHTA, CDR2 FQGNSA. The V and J ends lost 6 bases and 4 bases, in that order; junction bases with no gene match: 4.

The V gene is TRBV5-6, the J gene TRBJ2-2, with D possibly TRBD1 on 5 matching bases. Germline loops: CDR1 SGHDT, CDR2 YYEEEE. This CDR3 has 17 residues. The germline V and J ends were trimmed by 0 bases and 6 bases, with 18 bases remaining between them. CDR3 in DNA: TGTGCCAGCAGCTTGGAATCGACTCAGGGTTATTCCGGGGAGCTGTTTTTT. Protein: CASSLESTQGYSGELFF.

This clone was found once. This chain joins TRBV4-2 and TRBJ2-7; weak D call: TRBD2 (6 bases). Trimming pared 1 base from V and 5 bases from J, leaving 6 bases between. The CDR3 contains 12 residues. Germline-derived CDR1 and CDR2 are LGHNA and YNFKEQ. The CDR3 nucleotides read TGTGCCAGCAGCCAAGGACTAGACGAGCAGTACTTC. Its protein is CASSQGLDEQYF.

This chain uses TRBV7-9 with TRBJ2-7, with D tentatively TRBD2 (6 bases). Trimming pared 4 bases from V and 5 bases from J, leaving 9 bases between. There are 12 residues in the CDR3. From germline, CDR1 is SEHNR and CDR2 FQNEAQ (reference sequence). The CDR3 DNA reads TGTGCCAGCAGCTCCGGGGGTAACGAGCAGTACTTC. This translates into CASSSGGNEQYF.

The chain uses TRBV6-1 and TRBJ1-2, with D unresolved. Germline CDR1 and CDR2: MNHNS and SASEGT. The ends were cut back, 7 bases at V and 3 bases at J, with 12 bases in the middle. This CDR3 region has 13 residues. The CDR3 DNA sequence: TGTGCCAGCAACAAAGCGGGGTACTATGGCTACACCTTC. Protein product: CASNKAGYYGYTF.

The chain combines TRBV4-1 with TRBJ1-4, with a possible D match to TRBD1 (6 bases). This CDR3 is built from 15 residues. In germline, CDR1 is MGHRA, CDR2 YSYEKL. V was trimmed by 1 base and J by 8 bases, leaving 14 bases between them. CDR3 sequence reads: CASSQARPGDEKLFF. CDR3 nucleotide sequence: TGCGCCAGCAGCCAAGCGCGTCCAGGGGACGAAAAACTGTTTTTT.

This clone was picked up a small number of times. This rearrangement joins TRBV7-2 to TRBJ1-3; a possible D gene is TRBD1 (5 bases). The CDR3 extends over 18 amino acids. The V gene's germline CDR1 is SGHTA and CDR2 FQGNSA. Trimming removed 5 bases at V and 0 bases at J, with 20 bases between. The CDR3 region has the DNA TGTGCCAGCAGCCCCGGGGGGGTCCCTACTTACTCTGGAAACACCATATATTTT. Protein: CASSPGGVPTYSGNTIYF. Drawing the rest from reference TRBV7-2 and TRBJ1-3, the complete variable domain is GAGVSQSPSNKVTEKGKDVELRCDPISGHTALYWYRQSLGQGLEFLIYFQGNSAPDKSGLPSDRFSAERTGGSVSTLTIQRTQQEDSAVYLCASSPGGVPTYSGNTIYFGEGSWLTVV.